This TCR beta chain is drawn from a study of T-cell reconstitution after alpha-beta-depleted transplantation in children listed by TCRdb under 2016. Study-level background: Using TCR repertoire profiling, the study quantitatively followed how T-cell immune reconstitution unfolded in children after TCRalphabeta/CD19-depleted allogeneic hematopoietic cell transplantation. Study-level results and caveats: The apparently early recovery of alphabetaT-cell counts about two months after transplant reportedly depended on only several hundred rapidly expanded clones that came from non-depleted graft cells. Over the following months the frequencies of hyperexpanded clones went down, and after one year T-cell counts and TCRbeta diversity were mostly credited to newly produced T cells. In some patients, high TCRbeta diversity at day 60 was attributed to recipient T cells and intrathymic progenitors that had survived conditioning.

Library generation was performed with PCR. Sequencing instrument: Illumina HiSeq 2500. To normalize quantification of the TCRbeta repertoire, the TCR libraries were built with molecular barcoding that relied on unique molecular identifiers. TCRdb ran its own pipeline on the public reads, namely fastp trimming at Q25 and MiXCR clone calling, and kept in-frame beta chains. Rows are unified per CDR3 protein, each entry keeping the most common DNA and genes. Present in this sample are 110,000 or so distinct CDR3 sequences, 5.5% to 6.5% of which were seen just once. The ten most abundant clones make up roughly 24% of the sample. CDR1 SNHLY and CDR2 FYNNEI were looked up in the germline V gene. Compared with germline, V lacks 10 bases and J lacks 1 base; bases without a gene match: 10. The CDR3 covers 14 residues, taking in both the cysteine and the phenylalanine. Of all the DNA, just the CDR3 is kept, 42 bases in frame from base 1.

In this sample, this clonotype turned up a few times. Its target antigen remains unknown. Base-call qualities are not available, and no considerably larger clone is one nucleotide away. The treatment or condition label, as the study defines it: allogeneic hematopoietic cell transplantation with graft depleted of TCRalphabeta T cells and CD19 B cells. Transplant recipients were children who received TCRalphabeta/CD19-depleted allogeneic hematopoietic cell grafts. This chain is built from TRBV2 and TRBJ2-7, with TRBD2 matching 7 junction bases. Sequenced material: PBMCs, mostly from graft donor cells, taken 360 days after TCRalphabeta/CD19-depleted stem cell transplant. This receptor was identified in a male patient aged 2 to 9 who had a stem cell transplant for acute lymphoblastic leukemia, so the T cells may come from the graft donor. CDR3 sequence: CAISPRGSSYEQYF. Here is the DNA: TGTGCCATCTCGCCGCGCGGGAGTTCCTACGAGCAGTACTTC.